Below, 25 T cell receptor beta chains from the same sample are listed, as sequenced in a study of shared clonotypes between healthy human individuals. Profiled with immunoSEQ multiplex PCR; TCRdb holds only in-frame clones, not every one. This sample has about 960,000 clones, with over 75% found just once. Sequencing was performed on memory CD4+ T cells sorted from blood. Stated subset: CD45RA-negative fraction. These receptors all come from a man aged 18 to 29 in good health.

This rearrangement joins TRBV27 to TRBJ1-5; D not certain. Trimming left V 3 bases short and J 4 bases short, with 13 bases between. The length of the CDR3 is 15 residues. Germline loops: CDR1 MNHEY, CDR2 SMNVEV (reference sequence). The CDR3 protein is CASSFRRVDNQPQHF. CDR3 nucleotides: TGTGCCAGCAGTTTTCGGAGGGTGGATAATCAGCCCCAGCATTTT.

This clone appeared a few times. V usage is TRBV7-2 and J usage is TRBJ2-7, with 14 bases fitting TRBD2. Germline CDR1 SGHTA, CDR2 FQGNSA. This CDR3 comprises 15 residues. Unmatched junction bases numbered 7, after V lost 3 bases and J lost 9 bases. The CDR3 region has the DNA TGTGCCAGCAGCTTGACTAGCGGGAGGGGCAAAGGGCAGTACTTC. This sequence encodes CASSLTSGRGKGQYF. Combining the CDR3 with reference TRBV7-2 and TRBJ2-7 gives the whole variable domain GAGVSQSPSNKVTEKGKDVELRCDPISGHTALYWYRQSLGQGLEFLIYFQGNSAPDKSGLPSDRFSAERTGGSVSTLTIQRTQQEDSAVYLCASSLTSGRGKGQYFGPGTRLTVT.

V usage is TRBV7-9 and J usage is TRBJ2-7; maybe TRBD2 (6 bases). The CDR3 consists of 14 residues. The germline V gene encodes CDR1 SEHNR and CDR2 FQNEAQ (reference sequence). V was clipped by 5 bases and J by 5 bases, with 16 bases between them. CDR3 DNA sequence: TGTGCCAGCAGCCGGCTCGGGACTTCCCACGAGCAGTACTTC. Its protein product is CASSRLGTSHEQYF.

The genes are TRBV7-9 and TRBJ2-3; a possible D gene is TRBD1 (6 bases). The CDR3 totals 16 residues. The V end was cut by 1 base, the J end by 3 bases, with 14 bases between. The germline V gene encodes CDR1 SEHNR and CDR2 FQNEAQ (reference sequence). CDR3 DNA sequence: TGTGCCAGCAGCTTAGGTGTGGGGGCAAGGACAGATACGCAGTATTTT. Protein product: CASSLGVGARTDTQYF.

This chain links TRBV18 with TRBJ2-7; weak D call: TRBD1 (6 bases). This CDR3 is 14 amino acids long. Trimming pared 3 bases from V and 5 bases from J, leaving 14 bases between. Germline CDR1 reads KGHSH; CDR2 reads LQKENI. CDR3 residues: CASSPRGSGHEQYF. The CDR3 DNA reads TGTGCCAGCTCACCCAGGGGTAGTGGCCACGAGCAGTACTTC.

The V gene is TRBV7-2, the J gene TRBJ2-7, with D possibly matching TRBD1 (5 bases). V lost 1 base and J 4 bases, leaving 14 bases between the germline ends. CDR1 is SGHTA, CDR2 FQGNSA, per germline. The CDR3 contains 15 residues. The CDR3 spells CASSLDSGMGYEQYF. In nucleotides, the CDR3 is TGTGCCAGCAGCTTAGATTCAGGGATGGGTTACGAGCAGTACTTC.

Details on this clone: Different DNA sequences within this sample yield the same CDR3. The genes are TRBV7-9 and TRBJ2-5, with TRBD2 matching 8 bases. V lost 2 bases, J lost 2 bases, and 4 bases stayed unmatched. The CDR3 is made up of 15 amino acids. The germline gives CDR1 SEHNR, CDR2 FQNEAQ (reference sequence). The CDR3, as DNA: TGTGCCAGCAGCTTACTCGCGGGAGGTCAAGAGACCCAGTACTTC. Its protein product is CASSLLAGGQETQYF.

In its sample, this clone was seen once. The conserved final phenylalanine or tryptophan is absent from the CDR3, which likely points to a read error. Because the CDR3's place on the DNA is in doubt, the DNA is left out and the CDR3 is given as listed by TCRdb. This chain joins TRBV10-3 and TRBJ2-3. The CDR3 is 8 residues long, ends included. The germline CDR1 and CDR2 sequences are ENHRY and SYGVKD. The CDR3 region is CAIPMGPL.

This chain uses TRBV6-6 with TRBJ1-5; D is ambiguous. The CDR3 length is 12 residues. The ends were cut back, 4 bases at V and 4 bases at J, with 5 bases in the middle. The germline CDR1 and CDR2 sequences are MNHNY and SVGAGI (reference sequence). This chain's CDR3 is CASSSPNQPQHF. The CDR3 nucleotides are TGTGCCAGCAGTTCCCCAAATCAGCCCCAGCATTTT.

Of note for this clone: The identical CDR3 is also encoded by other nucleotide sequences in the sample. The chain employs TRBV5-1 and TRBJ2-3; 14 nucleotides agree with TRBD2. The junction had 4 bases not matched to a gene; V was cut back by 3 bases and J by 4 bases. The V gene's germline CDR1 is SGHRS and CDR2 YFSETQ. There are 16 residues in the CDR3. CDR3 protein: CASSSRTSGGSDTQYF. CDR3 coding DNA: TGCGCCAGCAGCTCCCGGACTAGCGGGGGGTCAGATACGCAGTATTTT.

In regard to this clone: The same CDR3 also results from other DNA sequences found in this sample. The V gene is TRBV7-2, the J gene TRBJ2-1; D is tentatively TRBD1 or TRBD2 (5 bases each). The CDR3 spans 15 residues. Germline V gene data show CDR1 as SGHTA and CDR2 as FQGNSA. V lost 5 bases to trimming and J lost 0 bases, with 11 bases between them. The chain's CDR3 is CASSPRAGSYNEQFF. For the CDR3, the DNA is TGTGCCAGCAGCCCCAGGGCGGGCTCCTACAATGAGCAGTTCTTC.

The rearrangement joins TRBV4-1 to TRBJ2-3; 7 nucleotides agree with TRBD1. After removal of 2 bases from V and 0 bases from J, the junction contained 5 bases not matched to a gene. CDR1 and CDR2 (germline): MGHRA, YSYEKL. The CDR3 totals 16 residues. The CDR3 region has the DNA TGCGCCAGCAGCCAATGGGGACAGACTAGCACAGATACGCAGTATTTT. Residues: CASSQWGQTSTDTQYF.

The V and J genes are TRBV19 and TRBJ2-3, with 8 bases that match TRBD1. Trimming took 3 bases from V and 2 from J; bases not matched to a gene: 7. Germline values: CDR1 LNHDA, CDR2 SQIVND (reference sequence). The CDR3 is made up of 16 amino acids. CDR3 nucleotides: TGTGCCAGTAGTATCCAGGGGGCGCCCACCACAGATACGCAGTATTTT. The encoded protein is CASSIQGAPTTDTQYF. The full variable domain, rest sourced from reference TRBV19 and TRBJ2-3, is DGGITQSPKYLFRKEGQNVTLSCEQNLNHDAMYWYRQDPGQGLRLIYYSQIVNDFQKGDIAEGYSVSREKKESFPLTVTSAQKNPTAFYLCASSIQGAPTTDTQYFGPGTRLTVL.

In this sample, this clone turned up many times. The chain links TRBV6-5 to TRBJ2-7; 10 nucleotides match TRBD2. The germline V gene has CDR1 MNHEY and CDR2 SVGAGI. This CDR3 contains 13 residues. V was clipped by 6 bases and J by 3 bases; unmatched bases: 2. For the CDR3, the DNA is TGTGCCAGCAGCCGGACTAGCGGCTACGAGCAGTACTTC. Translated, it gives CASSRTSGYEQYF.

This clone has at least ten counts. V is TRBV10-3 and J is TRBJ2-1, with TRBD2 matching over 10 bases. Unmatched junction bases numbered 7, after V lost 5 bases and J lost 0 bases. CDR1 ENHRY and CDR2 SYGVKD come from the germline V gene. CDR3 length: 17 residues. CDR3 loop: CAISWGASGSSYNEQFF. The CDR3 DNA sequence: TGTGCCATCAGTTGGGGGGCTAGCGGGAGCTCCTACAATGAGCAGTTCTTC.

Here the CDR3 reads CASSRTGGKTEAFF. CDR3 coding DNA: TGTGCCAGCAGCCGCACAGGGGGCAAGACTGAAGCTTTCTTT. This chain links TRBV7-9 with TRBJ1-1, with 9 bases lining up with TRBD1. This CDR3 has 14 amino acids. The germline V gene encodes CDR1 SEHNR and CDR2 FQNEAQ (reference sequence). Trimming took 5 bases from V and 5 from J; bases not matched to a gene: 6.

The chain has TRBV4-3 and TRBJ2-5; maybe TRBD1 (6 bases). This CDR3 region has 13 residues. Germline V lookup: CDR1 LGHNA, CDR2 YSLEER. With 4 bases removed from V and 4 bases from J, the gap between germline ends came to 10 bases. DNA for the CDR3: TGCGCCAGCAGCCGAAACAGGGCAGAGACCCAGTACTTC. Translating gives CASSRNRAETQYF.

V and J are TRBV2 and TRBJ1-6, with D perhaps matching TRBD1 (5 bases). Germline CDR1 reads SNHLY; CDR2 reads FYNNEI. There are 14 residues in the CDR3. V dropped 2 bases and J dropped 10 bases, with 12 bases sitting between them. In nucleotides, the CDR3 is TGTGCCAGCAGTGAACAGGGCTCTGTATCACCCCTCCACTTT. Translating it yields CASSEQGSVSPLHF.

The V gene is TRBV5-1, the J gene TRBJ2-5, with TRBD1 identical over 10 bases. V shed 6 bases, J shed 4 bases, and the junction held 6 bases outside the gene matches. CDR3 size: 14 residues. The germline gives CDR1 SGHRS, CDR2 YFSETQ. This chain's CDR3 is CASTPGQGRETQYF. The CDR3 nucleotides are TGCGCCAGCACGCCGGGACAGGGGCGAGAGACCCAGTACTTC. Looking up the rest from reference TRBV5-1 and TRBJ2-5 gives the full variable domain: KAGVTQTPRYLIKTRGQQVTLSCSPISGHRSVSWYQQTPGQGLQFLFEYFSETQRNKGNFPGRFSGRQFSNSRSEMNVSTLELGDSALYLCASTPGQGRETQYFGPGTRLLVL.

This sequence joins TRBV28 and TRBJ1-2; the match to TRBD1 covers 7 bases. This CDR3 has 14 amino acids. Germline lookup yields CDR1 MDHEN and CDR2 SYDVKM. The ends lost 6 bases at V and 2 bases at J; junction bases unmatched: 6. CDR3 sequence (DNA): TGTGCCAGCAGGAGGGACAGCCTAAACTATGGCTACACCTTC. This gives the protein CASRRDSLNYGYTF.

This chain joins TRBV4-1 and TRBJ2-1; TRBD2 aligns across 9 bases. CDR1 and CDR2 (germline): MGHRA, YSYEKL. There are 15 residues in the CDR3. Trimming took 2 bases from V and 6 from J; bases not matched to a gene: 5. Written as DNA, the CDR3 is TGCGCCAGCAGCCAAATGGGACTAGCTCCCAATGAGCAGTTCTTC. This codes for CASSQMGLAPNEQFF.

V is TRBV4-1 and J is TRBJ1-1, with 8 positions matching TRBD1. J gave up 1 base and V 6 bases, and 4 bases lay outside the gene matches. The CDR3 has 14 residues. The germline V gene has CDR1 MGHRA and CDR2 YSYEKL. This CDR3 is CASSYGQGNTEAFF. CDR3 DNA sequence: TGCGCCAGCAGTTACGGACAGGGGAACACTGAAGCTTTCTTT.

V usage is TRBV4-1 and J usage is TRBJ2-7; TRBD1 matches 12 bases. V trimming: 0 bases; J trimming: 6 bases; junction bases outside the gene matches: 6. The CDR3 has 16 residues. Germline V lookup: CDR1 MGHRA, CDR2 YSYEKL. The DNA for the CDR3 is TGCGCCAGCAGCCAAGAAGGTAGGGACAGGGGGCGCGAGCAGTACTTC. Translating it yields CASSQEGRDRGREQYF.

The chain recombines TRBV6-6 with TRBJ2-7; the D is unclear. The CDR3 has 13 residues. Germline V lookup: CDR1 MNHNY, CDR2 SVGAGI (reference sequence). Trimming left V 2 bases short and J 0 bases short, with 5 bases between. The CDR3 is CASSYAYSYEQYF. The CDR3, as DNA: TGTGCCAGCAGTTACGCGTACTCCTACGAGCAGTACTTC.

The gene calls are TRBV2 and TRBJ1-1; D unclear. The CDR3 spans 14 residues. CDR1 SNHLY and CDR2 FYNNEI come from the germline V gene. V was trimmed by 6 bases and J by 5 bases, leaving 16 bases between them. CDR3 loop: CASRLTLSGTEAFF. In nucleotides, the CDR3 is TGTGCCAGCAGGTTAACTTTGTCGGGGACTGAAGCTTTCTTT.